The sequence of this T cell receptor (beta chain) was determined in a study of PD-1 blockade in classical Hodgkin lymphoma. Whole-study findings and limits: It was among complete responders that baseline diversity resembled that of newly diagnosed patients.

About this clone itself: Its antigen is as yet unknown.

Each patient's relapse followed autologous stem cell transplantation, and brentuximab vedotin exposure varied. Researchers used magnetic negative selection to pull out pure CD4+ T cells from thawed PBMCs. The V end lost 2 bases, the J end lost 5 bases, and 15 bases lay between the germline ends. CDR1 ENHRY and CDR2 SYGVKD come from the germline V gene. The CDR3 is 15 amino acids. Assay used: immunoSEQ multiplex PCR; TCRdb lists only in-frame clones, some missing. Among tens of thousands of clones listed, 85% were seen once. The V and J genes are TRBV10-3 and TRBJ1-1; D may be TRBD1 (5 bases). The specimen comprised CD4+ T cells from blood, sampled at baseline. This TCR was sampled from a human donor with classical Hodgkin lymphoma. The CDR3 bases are TGTGCCATCAGTGAGGAGGGCAGGGATCGGACTGAAGCTTTCTTT. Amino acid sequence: CAISEEGRDRTEAFF.